These T cell receptor beta chains were read from a single sample in a study of T cells after yellow fever vaccination. TCRdb passed the 5' RACE reads through MiXCR, listing each CDR3 protein once. The sample lists about 330,000 distinct CDR3 sequences; around 6.8% were seen once. Sequencing used PBMCs, obtained about 49 days after the first yellow fever vaccination. The receptors were sampled from a man between 18 and 35 years old who received the YFV17D yellow fever vaccine. Each CDR3 is given with its conserved first and last residue. D genes are given only for firm matches. Clone size appears in some rows only: once, few, many, or a class for an expanded clone.

NA,few,TRBJ1-1,TRBV27,TGTGCCAGCAGTCCAGGGACTCAGGCTAACACTGAAGCTTTCTTT,CASSPGTQANTEAFF
TRBD1,many,TRBJ2-1,TRBV20-1,TGCAGTGCTAGGCTCGCCCTGACAGGGGCAACTTACAATGAGCAGTTCTTC,CSARLALTGATYNEQFF
NA,few,TRBJ1-2,TRBV12-3/TRBV12-4,TGTGCCAGCAGAGGAGGGATATATGGCTACACCTTC,CASRGGIYGYTF
NA,few,TRBJ1-1,TRBV30,TGTGCCTCCGGGGGCAGGGTGAACACTGAAGCTTTCTTT,CASGGRVNTEAFF
NA,few,TRBJ2-7,TRBV4-3,TGCGCCAGCAGCTTGGGCGGTAGGACCCTCTACGAGCAGTACTTC,CASSLGGRTLYEQYF
NA,few,TRBJ2-2,TRBV5-6,TGTGCCAGCAGCTTCGGAAGTTCCGGGGAGCTGTTTTTT,CASSFGSSGELFF
TRBD1,once,TRBJ2-5,TRBV9,TGTGCCAGCAGCGTAGCCCCGGGACAGCCGGAAGAGACCCAGTACTTC,CASSVAPGQPEETQYF
NA,few,TRBJ2-3,TRBV5-1,TGCGCCAGCAGCTTCCCGGGGGCCGGCACAGATACGCAGTATTTT,CASSFPGAGTDTQYF
NA,few,TRBJ1-1,TRBV30,TGTGCCTGGAGTGTGGGAGACAGAGCTTTCTTT,CAWSVGDRAFF
NA,few,TRBJ2-4,TRBV6-1,TGTGCCAGCAGCTCGGGGCTCGGGGGATCTTGGAACATTCAGTACTTC,CASSSGLGGSWNIQYF
TRBD2,NA,TRBJ2-1,TRBV3-1,TGTGCCAGCAGTGGGACCCAGCGGGGGGAAAAGGATGAGCAGTTCTTC,CASSGTQRGEKDEQFF
TRBD1,many,TRBJ1-2,TRBV12-3/TRBV12-4,TGTGCCAGCAGTTTAGCCGGGACAGGGTCATATGGCTACACCTTC,CASSLAGTGSYGYTF
TRBD1,NA,TRBJ1-1,TRBV7-2,TGTGCCAGCAGGACAGGGTGGATCACTGAAGCTTTCTTT,CASRTGWITEAFF